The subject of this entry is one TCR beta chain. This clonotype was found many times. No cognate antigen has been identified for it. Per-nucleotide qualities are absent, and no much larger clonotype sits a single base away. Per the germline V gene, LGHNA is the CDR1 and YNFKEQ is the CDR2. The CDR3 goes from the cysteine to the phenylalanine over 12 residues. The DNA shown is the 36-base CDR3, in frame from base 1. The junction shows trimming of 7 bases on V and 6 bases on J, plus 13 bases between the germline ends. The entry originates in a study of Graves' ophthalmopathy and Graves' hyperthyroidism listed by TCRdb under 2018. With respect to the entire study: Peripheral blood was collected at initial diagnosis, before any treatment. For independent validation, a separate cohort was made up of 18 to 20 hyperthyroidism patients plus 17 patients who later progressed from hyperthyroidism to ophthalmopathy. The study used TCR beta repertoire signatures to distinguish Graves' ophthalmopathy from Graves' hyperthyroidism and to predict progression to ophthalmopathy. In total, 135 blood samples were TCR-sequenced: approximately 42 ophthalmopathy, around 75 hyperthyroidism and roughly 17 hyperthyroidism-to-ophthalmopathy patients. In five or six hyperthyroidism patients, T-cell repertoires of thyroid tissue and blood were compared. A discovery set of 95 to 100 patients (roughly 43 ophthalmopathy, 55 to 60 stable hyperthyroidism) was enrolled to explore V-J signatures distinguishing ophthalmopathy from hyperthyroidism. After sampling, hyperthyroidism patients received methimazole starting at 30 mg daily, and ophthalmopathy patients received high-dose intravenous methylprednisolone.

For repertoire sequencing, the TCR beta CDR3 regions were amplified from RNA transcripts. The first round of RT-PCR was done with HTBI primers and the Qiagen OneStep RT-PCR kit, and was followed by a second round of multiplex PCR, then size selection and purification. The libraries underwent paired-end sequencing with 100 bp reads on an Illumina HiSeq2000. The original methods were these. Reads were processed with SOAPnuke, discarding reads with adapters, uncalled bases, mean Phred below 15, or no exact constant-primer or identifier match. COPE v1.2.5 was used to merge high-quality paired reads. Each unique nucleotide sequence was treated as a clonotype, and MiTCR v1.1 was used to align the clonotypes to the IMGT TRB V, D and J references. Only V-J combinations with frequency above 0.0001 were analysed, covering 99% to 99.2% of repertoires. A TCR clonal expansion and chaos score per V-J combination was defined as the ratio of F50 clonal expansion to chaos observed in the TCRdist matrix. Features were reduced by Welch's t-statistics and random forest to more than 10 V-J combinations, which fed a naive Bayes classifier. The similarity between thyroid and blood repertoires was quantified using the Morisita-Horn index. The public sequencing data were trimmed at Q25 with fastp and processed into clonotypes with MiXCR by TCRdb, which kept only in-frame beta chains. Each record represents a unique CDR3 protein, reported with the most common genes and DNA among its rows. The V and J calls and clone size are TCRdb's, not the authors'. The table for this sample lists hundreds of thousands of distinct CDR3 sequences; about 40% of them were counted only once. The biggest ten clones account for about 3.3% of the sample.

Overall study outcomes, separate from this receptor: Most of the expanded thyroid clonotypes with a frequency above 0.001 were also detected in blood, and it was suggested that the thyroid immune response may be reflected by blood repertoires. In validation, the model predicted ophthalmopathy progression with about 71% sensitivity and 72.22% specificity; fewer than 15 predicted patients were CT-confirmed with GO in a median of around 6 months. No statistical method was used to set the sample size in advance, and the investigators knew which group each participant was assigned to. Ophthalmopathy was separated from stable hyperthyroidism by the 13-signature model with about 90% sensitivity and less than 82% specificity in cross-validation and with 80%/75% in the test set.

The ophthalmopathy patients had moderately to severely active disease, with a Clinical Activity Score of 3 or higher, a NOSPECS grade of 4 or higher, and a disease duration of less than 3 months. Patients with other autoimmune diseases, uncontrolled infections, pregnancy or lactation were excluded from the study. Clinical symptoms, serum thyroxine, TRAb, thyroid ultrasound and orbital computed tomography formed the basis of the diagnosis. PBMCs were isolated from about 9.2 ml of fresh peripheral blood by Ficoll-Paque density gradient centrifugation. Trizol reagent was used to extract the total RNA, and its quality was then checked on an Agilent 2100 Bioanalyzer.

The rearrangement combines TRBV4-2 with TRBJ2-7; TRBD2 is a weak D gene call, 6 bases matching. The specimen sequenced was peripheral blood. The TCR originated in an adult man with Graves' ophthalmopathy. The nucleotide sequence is TGTGCCAGCACGGGAGAGGGTCCCGAGCAGTACTTC. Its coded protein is CASTGEGPEQYF.